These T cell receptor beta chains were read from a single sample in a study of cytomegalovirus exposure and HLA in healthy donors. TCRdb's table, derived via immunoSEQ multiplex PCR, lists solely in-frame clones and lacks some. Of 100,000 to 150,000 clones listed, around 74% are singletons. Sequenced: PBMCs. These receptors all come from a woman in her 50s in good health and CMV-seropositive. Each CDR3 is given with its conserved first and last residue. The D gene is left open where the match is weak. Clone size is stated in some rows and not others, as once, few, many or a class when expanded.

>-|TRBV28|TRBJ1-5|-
TGTGCCAGCGGGGGCGGGGGAGCGGTTGACAATCAGCCCCAGCATTTT
CASGGGGAVDNQPQHF
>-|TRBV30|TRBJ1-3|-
TGTGCCTGGAGTGCAATCTCTGGAAACACCATATATTTT
CAWSAISGNTIYF
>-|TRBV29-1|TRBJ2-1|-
TGCAGCGTTGAACCCTACCACGCGGGGGCCTTCCTCGGGAGTGAGCAGTTCTTC
CSVEPYHAGAFLGSEQFF
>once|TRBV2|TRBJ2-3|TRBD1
TGTGCCAGCAATAAGGACAGGGAAACAGATACGCAGTATTTT
CASNKDRETDTQYF
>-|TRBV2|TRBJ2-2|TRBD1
TGTGCCAGCAGTAGGGGACAGGGGGCCAACACCGGGGAGCTGTTTTTT
CASSRGQGANTGELFF
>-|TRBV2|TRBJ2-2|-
TGTGCCAGCAGCTTTCTAGGACCGGGGACCGGGGAGCTGTTTTTT
CASSFLGPGTGELFF
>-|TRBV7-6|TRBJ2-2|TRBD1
TGTGCCAGCAGTACTCCGGGACAGGGGACCTTTGGGGACACCGGGGAGCTGTTTTTT
CASSTPGQGTFGDTGELFF
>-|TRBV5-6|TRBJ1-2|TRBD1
TGTGCCAGCAGCTTGGGGACAGGGGGCCGCTCCTATGGCTACACCTTC
CASSLGTGGRSYGYTF
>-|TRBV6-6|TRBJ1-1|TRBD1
TGTGCCAGCAGTAGGGACAGGGGGATCGTTAACACTGAAGCTTTCTTT
CASSRDRGIVNTEAFF
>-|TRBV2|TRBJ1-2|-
TGTGCCAGCAGTGAAGCCCAGGGGTTCTATGGCTACACCTTC
CASSEAQGFYGYTF
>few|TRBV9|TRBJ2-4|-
TGTGCCAGCAGCGTAGACGGGGTAAACATTCAGTACTTC
CASSVDGVNIQYF
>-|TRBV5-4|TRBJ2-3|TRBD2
TGTGCCAGCAGGAGCGGGGGGGTGGCGGATACGCAGTATTTT
CASRSGGVADTQYF
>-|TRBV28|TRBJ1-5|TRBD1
TGTGCCAGCAGTTTCGAGGGACAGGGCAATCAGCCCCAGCATTTT
CASSFEGQGNQPQHF
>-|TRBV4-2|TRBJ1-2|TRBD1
TGTGCCAGCAGCCAAGGACGGGACAGACAGAAGGACTATGGCTACACCTTC
CASSQGRDRQKDYGYTF
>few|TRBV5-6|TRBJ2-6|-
TGTGCCAGCAGCTTCGACCGAGGGCGGGCGAAAGGGGCCAACGTCCTGACTTTC
CASSFDRGRAKGANVLTF
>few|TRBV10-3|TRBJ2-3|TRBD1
TGTGCCATCAGTAGGACAGGGTCGGGGTCTACAGATACGCAGTATTTT
CAISRTGSGSTDTQYF
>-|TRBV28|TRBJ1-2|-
TGTGCCAGCAATTTCGGCGGTAGGGGCTACACCTTC
CASNFGGRGYTF
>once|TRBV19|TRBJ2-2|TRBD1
TGTGCCAGTACCAAGGACAGGGTGAACACCGGGGAGCTGTTTTTT
CASTKDRVNTGELFF
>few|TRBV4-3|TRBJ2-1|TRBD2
TGCGCCAGCAGCCAAGAAGCTGGGATAGCGGGGGATGCGTACAATGAGCAGTTCTTC
CASSQEAGIAGDAYNEQFF